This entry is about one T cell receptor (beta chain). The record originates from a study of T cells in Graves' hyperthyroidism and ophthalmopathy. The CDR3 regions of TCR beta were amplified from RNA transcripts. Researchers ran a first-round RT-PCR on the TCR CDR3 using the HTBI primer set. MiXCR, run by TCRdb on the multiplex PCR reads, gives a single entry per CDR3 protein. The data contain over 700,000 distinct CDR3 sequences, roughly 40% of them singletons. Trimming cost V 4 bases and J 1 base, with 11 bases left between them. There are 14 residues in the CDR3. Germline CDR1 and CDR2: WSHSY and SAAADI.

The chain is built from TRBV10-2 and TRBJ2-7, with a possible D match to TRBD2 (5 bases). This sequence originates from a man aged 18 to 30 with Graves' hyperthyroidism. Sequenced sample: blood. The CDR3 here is CASSGADPSYEQYF. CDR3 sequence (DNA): TGCGCCAGCAGTGGAGCGGACCCATCCTACGAGCAGTACTTC.